Presented here are 27 T cell receptor beta chains from one specimen sequenced in a study of blood T cells in healthy people across ages. For the second PCR, which ran for about 6 to 11 cycles, a sample-barcoded 5' primer and a J-beta primer mix were used. TCRdb itself ran the 5' RACE reads through MiXCR, one entry per CDR3 protein. The sample contains hundreds of thousands of distinct CDR3 sequences, under 65% of which appear only once. The specimen was blood. These receptors all come from a man between 60 and 70 years old in good health.

To note about this clonotype: Sequence at one end of the junction differs from germline and may be a read error. The chain has TRBV20-1 and TRBJ2-7; no firm D call. CDR3 size: 13 residues. Germline CDR1 DFQATT, CDR2 SNEGSKA (reference sequence). The chain's CDR3 is CSARASASYEQYF. Here the CDR3 DNA reads TGCAGTGCGAGAGCCAGTGCCTCCTACGAGCAGTACTTC.

This clonotype was found a few times. The chain is built from TRBV29-1 and TRBJ2-1; D remains ambiguous. CDR1 and CDR2 (germline): SQVTM, ANQGSEA. V shed 5 bases and J shed 0 bases, with 11 bases lying between them. This CDR3 comprises 14 residues. The CDR3 reads CSVREHRSYNEQFF. The DNA for the CDR3 is TGCAGCGTTCGAGAGCATCGCTCCTACAATGAGCAGTTCTTC.

This clonotype was observed a few times. The chain uses TRBV27 and TRBJ1-5; 9 positions agree with TRBD1. This CDR3 comprises 17 residues. V was pared by 4 bases and J by 4 bases, with 11 bases of the junction left unmatched. Germline CDR1 MNHEY, CDR2 SMNVEV (reference sequence). Here the CDR3 reads CASSSASGTGYNQPQHF. The CDR3, as DNA: TGTGCCAGCAGTTCGGCCTCCGGGACAGGGTATAATCAGCCCCAGCATTTT.

This chain connects TRBV7-9 to TRBJ2-5, with a possible D match to TRBD1 (7 bases). Trimming pared 5 bases from V and 5 bases from J, leaving 18 bases between. The CDR3 has 15 amino acids. Germline-derived CDR1 and CDR2 are SEHNR and FQNEAQ (reference sequence). The CDR3 DNA is TGTGCCAGCAGCGCCCGACAGGGAGGTGTGGAGACCCAGTACTTC. This translates into CASSARQGGVETQYF.

V gene TRBV20-1 combines with J gene TRBJ1-2; 12 nucleotides line up with TRBD1. V was pared by 6 bases and J by 8 bases, with 10 bases of the junction left unmatched. CDR3 size: 14 residues. Germline CDR1 is DFQATT and CDR2 is SNEGSKA (reference sequence). The CDR3 sequence: CSAKIRDRGLGYTF. CDR3 DNA sequence: TGCAGTGCAAAAATCCGGGACAGGGGGCTGGGCTACACCTTC.

This chain uses TRBV4-1 with TRBJ2-3; D is perhaps TRBD2 (5 bases). V lost 0 bases to trimming and J lost 1 base, with 8 bases between them. Per the germline V gene, CDR1 is MGHRA and CDR2 is YSYEKL. The CDR3 is 15 amino acids. CDR3 coding DNA: TGCGCCAGCAGCCAAGATAGGCGGGGCACAGATACGCAGTATTTT. Protein: CASSQDRRGTDTQYF.

The rearrangement uses TRBV9 and TRBJ2-1; D gene ambiguous. CDR3 length: 20 residues. Germline-derived CDR1 and CDR2 are SGDLS and YYNGEE. Between the trimmed V and J ends, which lost 3 bases and 7 bases, there was a span of 32 bases. CDR3 region: CASSAPGGKSSRVEGNEQFF. DNA for the CDR3: TGTGCCAGCAGCGCGCCGGGCGGAAAGAGTTCTCGGGTAGAAGGGAATGAGCAGTTCTTC. Full variable domain (missing parts from reference TRBV9 and TRBJ2-1): DSGVTQTPKHLITATGQRVTLRCSPRSGDLSVYWYQQSLDQGLQFLIQYYNGEERAKGNILERFSAQQFPDLHSELNLSSLELGDSALYFCASSAPGGKSSRVEGNEQFFGPGTRLTVL.

This clonotype was seen only a few times. The rearrangement uses TRBV12-3 or TRBV12-4 and TRBJ2-1; TRBD1 matches at 7 bases. The CDR3 spans 16 residues. With V trimmed by 5 bases and J by 2 bases, 9 bases remained unmatched. CDR3 sequence reads: CASSPRDSPPYNEQFF. CDR3 nucleotide sequence: TGTGCCAGCAGTCCCCGGGACAGCCCACCCTACAATGAGCAGTTCTTC.

Here the CDR3 reads CASSSETAQYF. CDR3 DNA sequence: TGTGCCAGCAGCTCGGAGACCGCCCAGTACTTC. The genes are TRBV5-6 and TRBJ2-5; unclear D gene. V was trimmed by 3 bases and J by 9 bases, leaving 9 bases between them. Germline CDR1 reads SGHDT; CDR2 reads YYEEEE. This CDR3 comprises 11 residues.

Only one count was recorded for this clonotype. This chain links TRBV10-3 with TRBJ1-1; TRBD1 matches at 8 bases. With 2 bases clipped from V and 4 bases from J, the junction kept 6 bases outside the gene matches. Germline V gene sequence: CDR1 ENHRY, CDR2 SYGVKD. The CDR3 sequence is 15 residues long. Here the CDR3 reads CAISEATGEATEAFF. The CDR3 nucleotides read TGTGCCATCAGTGAGGCGACAGGGGAGGCCACTGAAGCTTTCTTT.

The CDR3 here is CASSVAAGYYNEQFF. The CDR3 DNA sequence: TGTGCCAGCAGCGTAGCAGCGGGGTACTACAATGAGCAGTTCTTC. V usage is TRBV9 and J usage is TRBJ2-1, with 7 bases aligning to TRBD2. The CDR3 spans 15 residues. Germline CDR1 is SGDLS and CDR2 is YYNGEE. V shed 0 bases and J 3 bases; nucleotides not matched to a gene: 3.

This clonotype was recorded a few times. This sequence joins TRBV29-1 and TRBJ1-2; 8 bases agree with TRBD1. This CDR3 has 14 amino acids. J lost 7 bases, V lost 7 bases, and 14 bases had no gene match. The germline gives CDR1 SQVTM, CDR2 ANQGSEA. CDR3 protein: CSAEGAGGSGGYTF. The CDR3 coding sequence is TGCAGCGCCGAAGGGGCAGGGGGCAGCGGTGGCTACACCTTC.

The chain employs TRBV20-1 and TRBJ1-1, with a tentative D call TRBD1 (5 bases). V shed 0 bases and J shed 1 base, with 9 bases lying between them. CDR1 is DFQATT and CDR2 is SNEGSKA in the germline V gene (reference sequence). The CDR3 length is 14 residues. The CDR3 is CSAREYRKNTEAFF. Written as DNA, the CDR3 is TGCAGTGCTAGAGAGTACAGGAAGAACACTGAAGCTTTCTTT.

The chain has TRBV7-8 and TRBJ1-4; 7 nucleotides line up with TRBD1. CDR3 length: 12 residues. In germline, CDR1 is SGHVS, CDR2 FQNEAQ. V shed 8 bases, J shed 7 bases, and the junction held 4 bases outside the gene matches. CDR3 in amino acids: CASQGVGEKLFF. CDR3 DNA sequence: TGTGCCAGCCAGGGGGTCGGTGAAAAACTGTTTTTT.

The gene calls are TRBV28 and TRBJ2-5; no reliable D call. The DNA end is more similar to TRBJ2-1, so the J call may be wrong. Germline lookup yields CDR1 MDHEN and CDR2 SYDVKM. The CDR3 runs 15 residues. CDR3 bases: TGTGCCAGCAGTTCCGCCGCTATGTTCCAAGAGACCCAGTTCTTC. Translation gives CASSSAAMFQETQFF.

This clonotype was observed a handful of times. The chain employs TRBV27 and TRBJ1-2; 8 bases line up with TRBD1. This CDR3 comprises 13 residues. J lost 8 bases, V lost 3 bases, and 5 bases had no gene match. Germline lookup yields CDR1 MNHEY and CDR2 SMNVEV (reference sequence). CDR3 sequence (DNA): TGTGCCAGCAGTTTTGTCAGGGGGCAGGGCTACACCTTC. This sequence encodes CASSFVRGQGYTF.

This rearrangement joins TRBV7-2 to TRBJ2-3; the D is unclear. Between the trimmed V and J ends, which lost 2 bases and 4 bases, there was a span of 7 bases. This CDR3 spans 13 amino acids. Germline values: CDR1 SGHTA, CDR2 FQGNSA. The CDR3 DNA is TGTGCCAGCAGCTTACGGTGGCCAGATACGCAGTATTTT. Encoded protein: CASSLRWPDTQYF.

The rearrangement links TRBV20-1 to TRBJ1-2; 7 nucleotides align to TRBD1. Germline-derived CDR1 and CDR2 are DFQATT and SNEGSKA (reference sequence). This CDR3 is built from 12 residues. The junction had 4 bases not matched to a gene; V was cut back by 6 bases and J by 3 bases. CDR3: CSATGTDYGYTF. Written as DNA, the CDR3 is TGCAGTGCAACCGGGACAGACTATGGCTACACCTTC.

The chain has TRBV12-3 or TRBV12-4 and TRBJ1-2; 8 bases match TRBD1. The CDR3 extends over 14 amino acids. V lost 3 bases, J lost 7 bases, and 7 bases stayed unmatched. The CDR3: CASSLGRGRVGYTF. CDR3 in DNA: TGTGCCAGCAGTTTGGGCAGGGGGCGAGTTGGCTACACCTTC.

The J gene is TRBJ2-3, the V gene TRBV7-2; D might be TRBD2 (5 bases). Trimming stripped 1 base from V and 4 bases from J, with 12 bases between. The CDR3 loop spans 15 amino acids. Germline V CDR1 and CDR2: SGHTA, FQGNSA. CDR3 sequence: CASSLVSSSADTQYF. CDR3 in DNA: TGTGCCAGCAGCTTAGTCTCTAGCTCCGCAGATACGCAGTATTTT.

This clonotype appeared a few times. This chain uses TRBV12-3 or TRBV12-4 with TRBJ2-3; 13 nucleotides line up with TRBD2. V was clipped by 5 bases and J by 8 bases; unmatched bases: 7. This CDR3 spans 15 amino acids. In DNA, the CDR3 is TGTGCCAGCAGTCCCCGGACTAGCGGGGGAGCTACGCAGTATTTT. Its translation: CASSPRTSGGATQYF.

The chain couples TRBV6-2 or TRBV6-3 to TRBJ1-2; maybe TRBD1 (6 bases). This CDR3 spans 16 amino acids. Germline V CDR1 and CDR2: MNHEY, SVGEGT. Between the trimmed V and J ends, which lost 5 bases and 0 bases, there was a span of 16 bases. The CDR3 coding sequence is TGTGCCAGCAGTCCGCAACCGGGGGCCCCTAACTATGGCTACACCTTC. Translated, it gives CASSPQPGAPNYGYTF.

V and J are TRBV7-2 and TRBJ2-7; the match to TRBD2 covers 9 bases. V was pared by 1 base and J by 4 bases, with 5 bases of the junction left unmatched. The CDR3 spans 15 residues. Germline-derived CDR1 and CDR2 are SGHTA and FQGNSA. The DNA for the CDR3 is TGTGCCAGCAGCTTAGGTAGCGGGGGTTTGTACGAGCAGTACTTC. Translated: CASSLGSGGLYEQYF.

The V call is TRBV27, the J call TRBJ1-2; D possibly corresponds to TRBD1 (6 bases). The CDR3 sequence is 11 residues long. V lost 9 bases, J lost 8 bases, and 13 bases lay in between. The germline V gene encodes CDR1 MNHEY and CDR2 SMNVEV (reference sequence). In DNA form, the CDR3 reads TGTGCCAGTGGGACACCTAGAGGCTACACCTTC. This sequence encodes CASGTPRGYTF.

The rearrangement uses TRBV12-3 or TRBV12-4 and TRBJ1-3; D remains ambiguous. The V end was cut by 7 bases, the J end by 0 bases, with 19 bases between. The CDR3 is 17 residues long. CDR3 coding DNA: TGTGCCAGCACCTTGAATCTGGAGGTCGGCTCTGGAAACACCATATATTTT. Protein: CASTLNLEVGSGNTIYF.

This clonotype has only a few counts. The chain recombines TRBV5-1 with TRBJ2-5, with no clear D. The CDR3 has 14 residues. From germline, CDR1 is SGHRS and CDR2 YFSETQ. Trimming took 7 bases from V and 1 from J, leaving 14 bases between them. CDR3 nucleotide sequence: TGCGCCAGCGGACCCGGACGGATCCAAGAGACCCAGTACTTC. This translates into CASGPGRIQETQYF. The entire variable domain, with the rest obtained from reference TRBV5-1 and TRBJ2-5, is as follows: KAGVTQTPRYLIKTRGQQVTLSCSPISGHRSVSWYQQTPGQGLQFLFEYFSETQRNKGNFPGRFSGRQFSNSRSEMNVSTLELGDSALYLCASGPGRIQETQYFGPGTRLLVL.

V gene TRBV7-8 combines with J gene TRBJ2-7, with TRBD2 identical over 10 bases. The CDR3 covers 15 residues. The germline gives CDR1 SGHVS, CDR2 FQNEAQ. The V and J ends lost 5 bases and 6 bases, in that order; junction bases with no gene match: 10. In DNA, the CDR3 is TGTGCCAGCAGCCGCGGGACTAGCGCCGACCGCGAGCAGTACTTC. Residues: CASSRGTSADREQYF.